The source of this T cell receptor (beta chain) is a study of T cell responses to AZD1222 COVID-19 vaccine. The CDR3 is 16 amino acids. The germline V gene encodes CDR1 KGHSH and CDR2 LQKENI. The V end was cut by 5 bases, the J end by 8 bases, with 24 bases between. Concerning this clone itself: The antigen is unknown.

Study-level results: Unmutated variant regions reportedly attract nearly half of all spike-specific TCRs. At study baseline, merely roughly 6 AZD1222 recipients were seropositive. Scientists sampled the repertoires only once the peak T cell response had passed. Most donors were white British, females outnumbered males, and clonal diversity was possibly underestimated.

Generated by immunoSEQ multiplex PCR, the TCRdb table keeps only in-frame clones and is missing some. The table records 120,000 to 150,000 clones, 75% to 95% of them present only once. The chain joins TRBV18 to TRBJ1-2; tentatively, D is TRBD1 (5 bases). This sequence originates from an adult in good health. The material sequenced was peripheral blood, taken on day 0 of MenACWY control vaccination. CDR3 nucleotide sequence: TGTGCCAGCTCATCGAGACCGGGACTCGCCGTGGGGGGCTACACCTTC. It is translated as CASSSRPGLAVGGYTF.